This T cell receptor (beta chain) was retrieved from a study of T cell responses to AZD1222 COVID-19 vaccine. Study-level findings and limits: Spike as a whole was targeted by vaccine-associated CD4 TCRs, dominant at 160-218 and 743-854.

Trimming removed 6 bases at V and 2 bases at J, with 14 bases between. The CDR3 is made up of 15 amino acids. Per germline, CDR1 MNHEY and CDR2 SVGAGI. Note on this clone: Its antigen remains unknown.

Only in-frame clones appear in the TCRdb table, and some are missing; sequencing was by immunoSEQ multiplex PCR. The data hold just under 55,000 clones, with roughly nine tenths observed a single time. The sequencing here drew on peripheral blood, taken on day 0 of AZD1222 vaccination. The chain links TRBV6-5 to TRBJ1-5, with D perhaps matching TRBD1 (5 bases). This receptor was taken from an adult in good health. The CDR3 sequence: CASRQVTAGNQPQHF. As DNA, the CDR3 is TGTGCCAGCAGACAGGTGACCGCGGGCAATCAGCCCCAGCATTTT.